These T cell receptor beta chains were read from a single sample in a study of beta chain features in type 1 diabetes. Data came from immunoSEQ multiplex PCR; TCRdb stores just in-frame clones and leaves some out. Here the sample spans nearly 250,000 clones, 14% being singletons. The specimen was naive CD4+ T cells from blood. Source of these receptors: a woman in her forties in good health. CDR3s include the opening cysteine and the closing phenylalanine or tryptophan. Each record gives: J gene, clone size, D gene, V gene, CDR3 protein, CDR3 DNA. D genes are given only for firm matches. The size of a clone is reported for some rows only, either as once, few or many, or as a class for expanded clones.

TRBJ2-7	NA	NA	TRBV27	CASSLYFGGTSEQYF	TGTGCCAGCAGTTTATATTTTGGGGGGACGTCTGAGCAGTACTTC
TRBJ2-5	few	TRBD2	TRBV5-4	CASSLDGGGSETQYF	TGTGCCAGCAGCTTGGACGGGGGGGGGTCGGAGACCCAGTACTTC
TRBJ2-7	few	TRBD1	TRBV18	CASSPFVFGQGLGEQYF	TGTGCCAGCTCCCCCTTCGTGTTTGGACAGGGACTTGGCGAGCAGTACTTC
TRBJ1-2	few	TRBD1	TRBV7-9	CASSLEGAGGNGYTF	TGTGCCAGCAGCTTAGAAGGCGCAGGGGGTAATGGCTACACCTTC
TRBJ1-2	NA	TRBD1	TRBV5-1	CASSWDRGSAGYGYTF	TGCGCCAGCAGCTGGGACAGGGGTTCGGCTGGCTATGGCTACACCTTC
TRBJ2-5	NA	NA	TRBV5-1	CASSLVGQSKETQYF	TGCGCCAGCAGCTTGGTTGGACAGTCTAAAGAGACCCAGTACTTC
TRBJ1-1	NA	NA	TRBV6-5	CASSIPGLGTEAFF	TGTGCCAGCAGTATCCCAGGGTTAGGAACTGAAGCTTTCTTT
TRBJ2-7	few	NA	TRBV7-2	CASSVRPDRIFYEQYF	TGTGCCAGCAGCGTTAGACCGGACAGAATATTCTACGAGCAGTACTTC
TRBJ2-7	few	TRBD1	TRBV5-1	CASSSRTGYEQYF	TGCGCCAGCAGCTCAAGGACAGGCTACGAGCAGTACTTC
TRBJ1-3	NA	NA	TRBV11-2	CASRTPRGVDGNTIYF	TGTGCCAGCAGGACCCCCCGGGGGGTAGATGGAAACACCATATATTTT
TRBJ2-6	few	NA	TRBV21-1	CASSPLTQGAQSGANVLTF	TGTGCCAGCAGCCCCTTGACGCAGGGGGCACAATCTGGGGCCAACGTCCTGACTTTC
TRBJ2-7	NA	NA	TRBV7-9	CASSLGLEGYEQYF	TGTGCCAGCAGCTTAGGGTTGGAGGGCTACGAGCAGTACTTC
TRBJ2-3	NA	TRBD2	TRBV6-1	CASSGRWGGGLTDTQYF	TGTGCCAGCAGTGGCCGATGGGGCGGGGGGCTAACAGATACGCAGTATTTT
TRBJ1-5	NA	NA	TRBV2	CASSREGANQPQHF	TGTGCCAGCTCCCGGGAGGGTGCCAATCAGCCCCAGCATTTT
TRBJ2-7	few	TRBD2	TRBV6-5	CASSRPSRGGYEQYF	TGTGCCAGCAGTAGACCTTCGCGGGGGGGCTACGAGCAGTACTTC
TRBJ1-3	NA	NA	TRBV5-1	CASRLQASGNTIYF	TGCGCCAGCAGACTCCAGGCCTCTGGAAACACCATATATTTT
TRBJ2-2	NA	NA	TRBV6-1	CASSPINTGELFF	TGTGCCAGCAGTCCCATTAACACCGGGGAGCTGTTTTTT
TRBJ2-2	NA	TRBD2	TRBV11-1	CASSSHSGVNTGELFF	TGTGCCAGCAGCTCGCATAGCGGGGTGAACACCGGGGAGCTGTTTTTT
TRBJ1-4	few	TRBD1	TRBV6-1	CASRLGQGDEKLFF	TGTGCCAGCAGATTGGGACAGGGCGATGAAAAACTGTTTTTT
TRBJ2-1	NA	TRBD2	TRBV5-1	CASSSRLAGGNEQFF	TGCGCCAGCAGCTCGCGACTAGCGGGGGGGAATGAGCAGTTCTTC
TRBJ2-7	few	NA	TRBV4-1	CASSQHSGEFEQYF	TGCGCCAGCAGCCAGCACTCGGGGGAGTTCGAGCAGTACTTC
TRBJ1-1	few	NA	TRBV18	CASSPGQRPEAFF	TGTGCCAGCTCACCTGGACAAAGGCCTGAAGCTTTCTTT
TRBJ2-3	NA	TRBD2	TRBV12-5	CASGSRLAGDTQYF	TGTGCTAGTGGTTCCAGACTAGCAGGGGATACGCAGTATTTT
TRBJ1-3	NA	NA	TRBV7-9	CASSGGRVKAIYF	TGTGCCAGCAGCGGAGGGAGAGTTAAGGCCATATATTTT
TRBJ1-1	NA	NA	TRBV7-9	CASSRDNWNTEAFF	TGTGCCAGCAGCCGCGACAATTGGAACACTGAAGCTTTCTTT
TRBJ2-1	few	NA	TRBV11-2	CASSFLDVWEYNEQFF	TGTGCCAGCAGTTTCTTGGACGTCTGGGAGTACAATGAGCAGTTCTTC
TRBJ1-1	NA	NA	TRBV4-1	CASSLMSGVLEAFF	TGCGCCAGCAGCCTCATGAGTGGAGTTCTAGAAGCTTTCTTT
TRBJ2-3	NA	TRBD1	TRBV2	CASRQGAADTQYF	TGTGCCAGCCGACAGGGGGCAGCGGATACGCAGTATTTT
TRBJ2-5	many	TRBD2	TRBV13	CASSLVAGGQETQYF	TGTGCCAGCAGCTTAGTTGCGGGGGGTCAAGAGACCCAGTACTTC
TRBJ1-5	few	TRBD1	TRBV18	CASSTGGEQPQHF	TGTGCCAGCTCTACAGGGGGCGAGCAGCCCCAGCATTTT
TRBJ2-1	few	NA	TRBV11-2	CASSLVGQPLNEQFF	TGTGCCAGCAGCTTAGTAGGACAGCCTCTCAATGAGCAGTTCTTC
TRBJ2-2	NA	TRBD1	TRBV7-9	CASSEGTGEGTGELFF	TGTGCCAGCAGCGAAGGGACAGGGGAAGGGACCGGGGAGCTGTTTTTT
TRBJ1-5	NA	NA	TRBV2	CASKGPGFSNQPQHF	TGTGCCAGCAAGGGGCCGGGTTTTAGCAATCAGCCCCAGCATTTT
TRBJ2-1	few	NA	TRBV5-1	CASSLGGTPSSYNEQFF	TGCGCCAGCAGCTTGGGAGGGACACCGAGCTCCTACAATGAGCAGTTCTTC
TRBJ2-7	few	NA	TRBV6-5	CASSYRRGKGDEQYF	TGTGCCAGCAGTTACAGGAGGGGCAAGGGTGACGAGCAGTACTTC
TRBJ1-1	NA	TRBD1	TRBV29-1	CSVDPGQGKAFF	TGCAGCGTTGATCCGGGACAGGGGAAGGCTTTCTTT
TRBJ1-1	NA	NA	TRBV5-6	CASSLTGGSEAFF	TGTGCCAGCAGCTTAACGGGGGGTTCTGAAGCTTTCTTT
TRBJ2-5	NA	NA	TRBV27	CASSLSAGKETQYF	TGTGCCAGCAGTTTGTCAGCGGGCAAAGAGACCCAGTACTTC
TRBJ1-5	NA	TRBD1	TRBV6-1	CASSGTVDSNQPQHF	TGTGCCAGCAGCGGGACAGTTGATAGCAATCAGCCCCAGCATTTT
TRBJ2-7	few	TRBD1	TRBV5-4	CASSHTGQGASEQYF	TGTGCCAGCAGTCATACGGGACAGGGGGCTAGCGAGCAGTACTTC
TRBJ2-5	few	NA	TRBV27	CASSSPRMGPETQYF	TGTGCCAGCAGTTCCCCACGGATGGGGCCCGAGACCCAGTACTTC
TRBJ2-1	few	TRBD1	TRBV5-5	CASSGWTGVGNEQFF	TGTGCCAGCAGCGGGTGGACAGGGGTTGGTAATGAGCAGTTCTTC
TRBJ2-5	NA	NA	TRBV7-7	CASSPTAEETQYF	TGTGCTAGCAGCCCCACGGCGGAAGAGACCCAGTACTTC
TRBJ1-5	NA	NA	TRBV7-8	CASSLAPGTGNSNQPQHF	TGTGCCAGCAGCTTAGCGCCGGGAACAGGGAATAGCAATCAGCCCCAGCATTTT
TRBJ2-2	few	TRBD2	TRBV2	CASGETSGGPGELFF	TGTGCCAGCGGAGAGACTAGCGGGGGTCCCGGGGAGCTGTTTTTT
TRBJ1-3	NA	NA	TRBV5-4	CASSLGGLSGNTIYF	TGTGCCAGCAGCTTAGGAGGACTCTCTGGAAACACCATATATTTT